The entry that follows covers one T cell receptor beta chain sequence. At one end the junction does not follow the germline gene, possibly because of a read error. CDR1 MDHEN and CDR2 SYDVKM come from the germline V gene. This CDR3 is built from 12 residues. The data derive from a study of cytomegalovirus exposure and HLA in healthy donors. Study-wide background: Per a later analysis, the approximately 620 first-cohort and some 110 validation repertoires shared one platform.

Produced via immunoSEQ multiplex PCR; TCRdb's table is partial and in-frame only. The data show about 360,000 clones, with about nine tenths seen just once and approximately 0.8% held by the top ten. The J gene is TRBJ1-2, the V gene TRBV28; no clear D gene. The source of this sequence is a young woman in good health and CMV-seronegative. Sequenced material: PBMCs. CDR3 nucleotide sequence: TGTGCCAGCAGCGAAGCCCCCACGAGGTCGGCCTTC. Protein sequence: CASSEAPTRSAF.